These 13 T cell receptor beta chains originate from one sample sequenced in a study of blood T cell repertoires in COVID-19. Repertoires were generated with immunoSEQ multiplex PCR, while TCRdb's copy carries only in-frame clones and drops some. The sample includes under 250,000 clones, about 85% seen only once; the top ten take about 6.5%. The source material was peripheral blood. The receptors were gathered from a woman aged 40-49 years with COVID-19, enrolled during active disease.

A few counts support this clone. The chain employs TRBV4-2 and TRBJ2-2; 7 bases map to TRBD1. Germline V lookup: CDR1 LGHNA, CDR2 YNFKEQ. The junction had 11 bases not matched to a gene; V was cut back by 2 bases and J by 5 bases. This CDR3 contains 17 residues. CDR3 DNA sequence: TGTGCCAGCAGCCAACCTCAATCCGGACAGGAGACCGGGGAGCTGTTTTTT. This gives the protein CASSQPQSGQETGELFF.

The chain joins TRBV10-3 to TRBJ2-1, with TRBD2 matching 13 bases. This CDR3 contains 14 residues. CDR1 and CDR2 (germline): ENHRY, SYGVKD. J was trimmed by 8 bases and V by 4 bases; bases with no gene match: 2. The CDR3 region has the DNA TGTGCCATCAGTGGGACTAGCGGGAGCGATGAGCAGTTCTTC. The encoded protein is CAISGTSGSDEQFF.

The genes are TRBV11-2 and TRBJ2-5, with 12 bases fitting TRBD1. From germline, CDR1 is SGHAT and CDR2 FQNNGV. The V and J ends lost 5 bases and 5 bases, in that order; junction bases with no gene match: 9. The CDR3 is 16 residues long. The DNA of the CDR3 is TGTGCCAGCAGCCGAGGGGGGACAGGGGGCGCGGAGACCCAGTACTTC. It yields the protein CASSRGGTGGAETQYF.

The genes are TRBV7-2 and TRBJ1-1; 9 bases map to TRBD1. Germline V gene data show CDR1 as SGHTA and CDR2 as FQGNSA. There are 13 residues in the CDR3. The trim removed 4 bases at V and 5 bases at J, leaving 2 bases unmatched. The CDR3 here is CASSWTGDTEAFF. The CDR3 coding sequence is TGTGCCAGCAGCTGGACAGGGGATACTGAAGCTTTCTTT.

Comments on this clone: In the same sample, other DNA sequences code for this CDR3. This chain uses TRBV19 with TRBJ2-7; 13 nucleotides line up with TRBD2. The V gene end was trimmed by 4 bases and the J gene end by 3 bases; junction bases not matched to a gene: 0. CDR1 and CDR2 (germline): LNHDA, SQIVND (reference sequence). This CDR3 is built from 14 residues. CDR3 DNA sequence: TGTGCCAGTAGTAGGACTAGCGGGAGCTACGAGCAGTACTTC. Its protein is CASSRTSGSYEQYF.

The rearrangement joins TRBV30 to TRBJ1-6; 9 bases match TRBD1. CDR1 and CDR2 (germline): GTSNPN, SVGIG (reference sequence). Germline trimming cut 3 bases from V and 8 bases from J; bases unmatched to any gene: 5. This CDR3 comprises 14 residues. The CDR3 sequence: CAWSPGDRDSPLHF. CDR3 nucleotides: TGTGCCTGGAGCCCGGGGGACAGGGATTCACCCCTCCACTTT.

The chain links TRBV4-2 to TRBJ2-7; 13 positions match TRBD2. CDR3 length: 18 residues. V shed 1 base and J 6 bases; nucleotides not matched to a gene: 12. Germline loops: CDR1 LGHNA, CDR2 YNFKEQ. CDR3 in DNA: TGTGCCAGCAGCCAAGGGACTAGCGGGAGTAGAGGATCGGGCGAGCAGTACTTC. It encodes CASSQGTSGSRGSGEQYF.

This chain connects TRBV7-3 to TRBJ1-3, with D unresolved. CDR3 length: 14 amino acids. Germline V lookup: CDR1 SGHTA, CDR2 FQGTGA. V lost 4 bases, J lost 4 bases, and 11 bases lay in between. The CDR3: CASSSAGAGNTIYF. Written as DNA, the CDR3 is TGTGCCAGCAGCTCTGCAGGCGCAGGAAACACCATATATTTT.

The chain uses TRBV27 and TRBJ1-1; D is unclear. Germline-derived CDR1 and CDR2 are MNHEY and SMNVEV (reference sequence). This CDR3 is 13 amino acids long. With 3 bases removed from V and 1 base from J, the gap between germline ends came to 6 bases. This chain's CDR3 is CASSFGGNTEAFF. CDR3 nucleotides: TGTGCCAGCAGTTTTGGAGGGAACACTGAAGCTTTCTTT.

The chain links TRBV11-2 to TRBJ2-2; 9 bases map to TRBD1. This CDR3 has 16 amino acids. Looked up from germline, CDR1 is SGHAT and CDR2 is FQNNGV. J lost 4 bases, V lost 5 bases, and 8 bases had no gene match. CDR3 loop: CASSPGTGTFTGELFF. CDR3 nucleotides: TGTGCCAGCAGCCCAGGGACAGGGACATTCACCGGGGAGCTGTTTTTT.

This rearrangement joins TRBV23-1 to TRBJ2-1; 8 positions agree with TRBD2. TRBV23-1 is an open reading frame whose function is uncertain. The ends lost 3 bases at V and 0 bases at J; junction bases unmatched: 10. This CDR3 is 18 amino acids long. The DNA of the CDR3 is TGCGCCAGCAGTCATCGGGGGGGAACAGTCCGCTCCTACAATGAGCAGTTCTTC. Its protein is CASSHRGGTVRSYNEQFF.

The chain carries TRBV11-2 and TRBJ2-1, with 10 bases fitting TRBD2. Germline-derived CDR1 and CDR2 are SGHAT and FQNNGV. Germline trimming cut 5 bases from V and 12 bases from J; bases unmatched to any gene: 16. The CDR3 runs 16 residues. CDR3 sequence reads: CASSRLISGRYQGQFF. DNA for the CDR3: TGTGCCAGCAGCAGATTAATTAGCGGGAGGTATCAGGGGCAGTTCTTC.

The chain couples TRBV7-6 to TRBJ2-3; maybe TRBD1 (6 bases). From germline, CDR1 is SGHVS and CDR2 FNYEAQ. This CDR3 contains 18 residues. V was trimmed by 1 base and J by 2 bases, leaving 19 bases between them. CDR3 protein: CASSLVGGPSFNTDTQYF. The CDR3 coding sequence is TGTGCCAGCAGCTTAGTAGGGGGACCCAGTTTTAACACAGATACGCAGTATTTT. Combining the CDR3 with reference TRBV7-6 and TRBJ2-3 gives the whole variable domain GAGVSQSPRYKVTKRGQDVALRCDPISGHVSLYWYRQALGQGPEFLTYFNYEAQQDKSGLPNDRFSAERPEGSISTLTIQRTEQRDSAMYRCASSLVGGPSFNTDTQYFGPGTRLTVL.